This T cell receptor (beta chain) was captured by sequencing in a study of T cells in localized non-small cell lung cancer. Study-wide points: Elevated blood T cell density was associated with longer overall survival. Uninvolved adjacent lung showed higher T cell clonality than tumor. The appearance of a median approximately 60 of the top 100 tumor clones was seen in adjacent lung.

For this clone: The antigen is unknown.

Sequenced by immunoSEQ multiplex PCR; TCRdb stores in-frame clones only, minus some. The table records 23,000 or so clones, over 75% of them present only once. There are 15 residues in the CDR3. Germline V gene data show CDR1 as MNHNS and CDR2 as SASEGT. V lost 4 bases, J lost 3 bases, and 3 bases stayed unmatched. The receptor's source is a male donor at least 60 years old with stage II lung adenocarcinoma. This sequence joins TRBV6-1 and TRBJ1-3, with 10 bases that match TRBD1. The material sequenced was peripheral blood mononuclear cells, taken before any cancer treatment. Written as DNA, the CDR3 is TGTGCCAGCAGTGGGGACAGGGGCTTTGGAAACACCATATATTTT. Amino acid sequence: CASSGDRGFGNTIYF.